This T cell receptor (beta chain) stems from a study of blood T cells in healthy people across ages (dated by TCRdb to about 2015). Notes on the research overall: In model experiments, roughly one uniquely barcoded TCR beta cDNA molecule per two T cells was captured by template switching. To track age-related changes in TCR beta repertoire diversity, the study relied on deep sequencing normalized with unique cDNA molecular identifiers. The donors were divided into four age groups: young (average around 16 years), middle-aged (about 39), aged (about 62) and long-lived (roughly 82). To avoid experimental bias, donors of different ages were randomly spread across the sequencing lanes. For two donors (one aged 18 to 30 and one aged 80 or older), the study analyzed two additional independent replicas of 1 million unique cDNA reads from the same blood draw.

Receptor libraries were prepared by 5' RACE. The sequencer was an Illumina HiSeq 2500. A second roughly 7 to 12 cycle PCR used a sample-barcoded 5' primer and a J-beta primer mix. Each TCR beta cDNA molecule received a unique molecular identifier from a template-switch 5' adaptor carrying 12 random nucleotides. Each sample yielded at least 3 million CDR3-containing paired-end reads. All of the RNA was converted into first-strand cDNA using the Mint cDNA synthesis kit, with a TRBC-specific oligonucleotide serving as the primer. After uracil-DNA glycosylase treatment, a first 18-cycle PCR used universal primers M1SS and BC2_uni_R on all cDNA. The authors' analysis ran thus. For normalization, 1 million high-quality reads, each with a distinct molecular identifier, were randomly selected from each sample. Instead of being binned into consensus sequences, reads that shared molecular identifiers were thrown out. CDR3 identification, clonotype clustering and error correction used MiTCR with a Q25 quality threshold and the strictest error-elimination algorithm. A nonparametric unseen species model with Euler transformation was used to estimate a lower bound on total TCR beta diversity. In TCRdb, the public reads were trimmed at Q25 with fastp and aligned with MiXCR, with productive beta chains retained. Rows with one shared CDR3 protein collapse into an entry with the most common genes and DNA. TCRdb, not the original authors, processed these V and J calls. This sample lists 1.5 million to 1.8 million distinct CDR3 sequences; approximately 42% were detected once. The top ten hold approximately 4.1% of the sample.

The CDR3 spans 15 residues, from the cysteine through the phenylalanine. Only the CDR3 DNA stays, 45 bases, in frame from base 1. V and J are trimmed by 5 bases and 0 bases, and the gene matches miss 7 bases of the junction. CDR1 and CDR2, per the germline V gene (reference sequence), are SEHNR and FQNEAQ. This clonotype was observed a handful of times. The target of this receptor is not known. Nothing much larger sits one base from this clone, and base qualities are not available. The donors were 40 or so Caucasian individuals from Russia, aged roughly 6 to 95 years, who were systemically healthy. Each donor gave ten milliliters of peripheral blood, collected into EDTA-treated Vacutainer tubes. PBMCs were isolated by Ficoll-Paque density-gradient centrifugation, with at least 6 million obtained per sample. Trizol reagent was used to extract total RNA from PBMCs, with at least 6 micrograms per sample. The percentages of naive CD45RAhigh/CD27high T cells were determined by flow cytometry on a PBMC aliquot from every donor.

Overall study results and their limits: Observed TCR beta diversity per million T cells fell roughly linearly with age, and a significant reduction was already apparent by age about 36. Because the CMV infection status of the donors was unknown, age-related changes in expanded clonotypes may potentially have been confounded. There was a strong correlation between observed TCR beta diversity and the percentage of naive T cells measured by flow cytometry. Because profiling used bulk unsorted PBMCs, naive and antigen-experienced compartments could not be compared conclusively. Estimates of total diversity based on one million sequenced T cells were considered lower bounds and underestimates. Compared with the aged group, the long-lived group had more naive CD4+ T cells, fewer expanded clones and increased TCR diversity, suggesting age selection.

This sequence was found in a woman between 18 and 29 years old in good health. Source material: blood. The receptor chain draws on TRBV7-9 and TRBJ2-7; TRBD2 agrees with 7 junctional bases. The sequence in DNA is TGTGCCAGCAGCCCCGGGACTACGAGCTCCTACGAGCAGTACTTC. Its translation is CASSPGTTSSYEQYF.